This T cell receptor (beta chain) was captured in a study of T-cell memory formation after mild COVID-19. Employing constant-segment primers, 5'RACE generated TCR alpha and TCR beta cDNA libraries bearing sample barcodes and UMIs. TCRdb re-called the 5' RACE reads through MiXCR, storing one row per CDR3 protein. The profile shows about 340,000 distinct CDR3 sequences, roughly 20% of them singletons. V was clipped by 4 bases and J by 4 bases; unmatched bases: 6. CDR1 is DFQATT and CDR2 is SNEGSKA in the germline V gene (reference sequence). The CDR3 length is 13 residues. The rearrangement uses TRBV20-1 and TRBJ1-2; 7 bases agree with TRBD1. This receptor was obtained from an adult woman who had mild COVID-19 (a few samples of this study predate the infection). Cell type and time point are not known. Specimen: PBMCs or a T cell subset sorted from them (not recorded which). CDR3 coding DNA: TGCAGTGCTAATCACAGGGGTAGCTATGGCTACACCTTC. It specifies CSANHRGSYGYTF.